What follows are 15 T cell receptor beta chains derived from one specimen sequenced in a study of control samples from healthy donors and cancer patients. The method was immunoSEQ multiplex PCR; TCRdb's version includes in-frame clones alone and lacks a portion of them. Of about 140,000 clones in the sample, roughly 89% were seen once. The sample comprised blood. These receptors were obtained from a man aged 18 to 35 in good health.

The J gene is TRBJ2-3, the V gene TRBV5-4; the D is unclear. CDR1 and CDR2 (germline): SGHNT, YYREEE (reference sequence). CDR3 length equals 13 residues. V was trimmed by 3 bases and J by 2 bases, leaving 7 bases between them. This CDR3 is CASSSQVTDTQYF. CDR3 nucleotides: TGTGCCAGCAGCTCCCAGGTCACAGATACGCAGTATTTT.

The chain is built from TRBV7-6 and TRBJ2-3; D possibly corresponds to TRBD2 (6 bases). V dropped 2 bases and J dropped 0 bases, with 9 bases sitting between them. Germline V gives CDR1 SGHVS, CDR2 FNYEAQ. This CDR3 spans 15 amino acids. CDR3 coding DNA: TGTGCCAGCAGCTTAACGGGGACTAGCACAGATACGCAGTATTTT. It is translated as CASSLTGTSTDTQYF.

J is TRBJ2-1 and V is TRBV11-2; weak D call: TRBD2 (6 bases). CDR1 SGHAT and CDR2 FQNNGV come from the germline V gene. The ends were cut back, 6 bases at V and 3 bases at J, with 15 bases in the middle. The CDR3 is 15 amino acids. The CDR3 is CASRPTGTHYNEQFF. Here the CDR3 DNA reads TGTGCCAGCAGGCCAACCGGGACTCACTACAATGAGCAGTTCTTC.

The CDR3 DNA is TGTGCCAGCACCGGGAGAGCGATGGAGACCCAGTACTTC. Amino acid sequence: CASTGRAMETQYF. This rearrangement joins TRBV28 to TRBJ2-5; D is possibly TRBD2 (6 bases). The CDR3 is made up of 13 amino acids. CDR1 is MDHEN, CDR2 SYDVKM, per germline. Deletions cut 7 bases from V and 5 bases from J, with 14 bases between.

V gene TRBV30 combines with J gene TRBJ2-7; 11 bases align to TRBD2. After removal of 2 bases from V and 0 bases from J, the junction contained 3 bases not matched to a gene. Germline values: CDR1 GTSNPN, CDR2 SVGIG (reference sequence). CDR3 size: 15 residues. Here the CDR3 DNA reads TGTGCCTGGAGTTCTAGCGGGGGGACCTCCTACGAGCAGTACTTC. It specifies CAWSSSGGTSYEQYF.

The V gene is TRBV19, the J gene TRBJ2-5, with 8 positions matching TRBD1. This CDR3 is built from 16 residues. Germline V gives CDR1 LNHDA, CDR2 SQIVND (reference sequence). The V segment lost 3 bases and the J segment 9 bases; nucleotides outside the gene matches: 15. CDR3 in DNA: TGTGCCAGTAGTATGGCCCACCACAGGGGGACGGAGGCCCAGTACTTC. The encoded protein is CASSMAHHRGTEAQYF.

V gene TRBV5-1 combines with J gene TRBJ2-7; 8 bases map to TRBD1. Trimming cost V 0 bases and J 12 bases; bases outside gene matches: 11. The CDR3 consists of 14 residues. Germline CDR1 is SGHRS and CDR2 is YFSETQ. The CDR3 here is CASSLELGGQEWYF. CDR3 nucleotides: TGCGCCAGCAGCTTGGAATTGGGGGGACAGGAATGGTACTTC.

The J gene is TRBJ1-2, the V gene TRBV5-6, with 7 bases fitting TRBD1. The germline V gene encodes CDR1 SGHDT and CDR2 YYEEEE. After removal of 4 bases from V and 2 bases from J, the junction contained 11 bases not matched to a gene. This CDR3 spans 16 amino acids. For the CDR3, the DNA is TGTGCCAGCAGCCCGAAGACAGGGAGGGAGAACTATGGCTACACCTTC. Its protein product is CASSPKTGRENYGYTF. The whole variable domain, filled in from reference TRBV5-6 and TRBJ1-2, reads DAGVTQSPTHLIKTRGQQVTLRCSPKSGHDTVSWYQQALGQGPQFIFQYYEEEERQRGNFPDRFSGHQFPNYSSELNVNALLLGDSALYLCASSPKTGRENYGYTFGSGTRLTVV.

The chain joins TRBV18 to TRBJ2-7, with D perhaps matching TRBD2 (6 bases). V lost 3 bases and J lost 4, with 16 bases in between. There are 15 residues in the CDR3. Germline loops: CDR1 KGHSH, CDR2 LQKENI. CDR3: CASSPTSGVGYEQYF. CDR3 nucleotides: TGTGCCAGCTCACCGACCTCGGGGGTAGGGTACGAGCAGTACTTC.

This clone has just a few counts. This chain links TRBV6-2 or TRBV6-3 with TRBJ2-3; D unclear. From germline, CDR1 is MNHEY and CDR2 SVGEGT. The CDR3 has 17 residues. Trimming pared 0 bases from V and 5 bases from J, leaving 18 bases between. The CDR3 region is CASSYSGSADSLDTQYF. The CDR3 region has the DNA TGTGCCAGCAGTTACTCGGGTTCAGCTGATAGCCTAGATACGCAGTATTTT.

In DNA, the CDR3 is TGTGCCAGCTCACCAAGAGGCTACGAGCAGTACTTC. As protein: CASSPRGYEQYF. The chain has TRBV18 and TRBJ2-7; D is uncertain. The V end was cut by 2 bases, the J end by 3 bases, with 5 bases between. The CDR3 spans 12 residues. Germline V CDR1 and CDR2: KGHSH, LQKENI.

The chain uses TRBV14 and TRBJ2-3; either TRBD1 or TRBD2 may fit D (5 bases each). This CDR3 is built from 15 residues. V lost 5 bases and J lost 7, with 19 bases in between. Germline V lookup: CDR1 SGHDN, CDR2 FVKESK. The CDR3 loop is CASSYAYGGSNTQYF. The CDR3, as DNA: TGTGCCAGCAGCTACGCTTATGGGGGATCTAATACGCAGTATTTT.

The V call is TRBV30, the J call TRBJ2-7; D uncertain. Per the germline V gene, CDR1 is GTSNPN and CDR2 is SVGIG (reference sequence). This CDR3 spans 11 amino acids. V gave up 5 bases and J gave up 0 bases, with 5 bases separating them. CDR3 in DNA: TGTGCCTGGGAAACCTCCTACGAGCAGTACTTC. Its protein product is CAWETSYEQYF.

Here the CDR3 reads CASRGLAHYNEQFF. The CDR3 DNA sequence: TGTGCCAGCCGGGGACTAGCGCACTACAATGAGCAGTTCTTC. The genes are TRBV27 and TRBJ2-1, with 10 bases lining up with TRBD2. Germline V lookup: CDR1 MNHEY, CDR2 SMNVEV (reference sequence). This CDR3 region has 14 residues. V shed 8 bases and J 3 bases; nucleotides not matched to a gene: 4.

The rearrangement joins TRBV9 to TRBJ2-3, with 15 bases aligning to TRBD2. CDR3 size: 18 residues. CDR1 is SGDLS and CDR2 is YYNGEE in the germline V gene. With 4 bases clipped from V and 4 bases from J, the junction kept 10 bases outside the gene matches. In DNA, the CDR3 is TGTGCCAGCAGCACCGGACTAGCGGGGGGGCGATGGGCAGATACGCAGTATTTT. Its protein product is CASSTGLAGGRWADTQYF. The full variable domain, with the rest looked up from reference TRBV9 and TRBJ2-3, is DSGVTQTPKHLITATGQRVTLRCSPRSGDLSVYWYQQSLDQGLQFLIQYYNGEERAKGNILERFSAQQFPDLHSELNLSSLELGDSALYFCASSTGLAGGRWADTQYFGPGTRLTVL.